This TCR beta chain was identified during a study of beta chain features in type 1 diabetes. For the study at large: In all, 107,917,701 sorted cells from all samples were analyzed. Findings and caveats of the study: TCRB CDR3 length was moderately but significantly reduced in all four CD4+ subsets of Type 1 diabetes patients. VDJ junctions sequenced from type 1 diabetes patients showed fewer insertions and more deletions. Sampled from patients, naive, central memory and Treg TCRB repertoires appeared more similar than those sampled from healthy donors.

On this clone: Its antigen is unidentified.

The CDR3 covers 13 residues. Germline V gives CDR1 GTSNPN, CDR2 SVGIG (reference sequence). Trimming shortened V by 0 bases and J by 7 bases, and 13 bases separated the two germline ends. All of the isolated RNA was reverse transcribed, so expressed TCRB transcripts were sequenced. The protocol was immunoSEQ multiplex PCR, while the TCRdb copy is restricted to in-frame clones and leaves out a portion. Of 200,000 to 250,000 clones listed, 11% are singletons. The chain couples TRBV30 to TRBJ2-7; D gene ambiguous. Sample: central memory CD4+ T cells from blood. The sequence was obtained from a young man in good health. Here the CDR3 DNA reads TGTGCCTGGAGTGTACTGCTTGCGGAAGAGCAGTACTTC. Its translation: CAWSVLLAEEQYF.